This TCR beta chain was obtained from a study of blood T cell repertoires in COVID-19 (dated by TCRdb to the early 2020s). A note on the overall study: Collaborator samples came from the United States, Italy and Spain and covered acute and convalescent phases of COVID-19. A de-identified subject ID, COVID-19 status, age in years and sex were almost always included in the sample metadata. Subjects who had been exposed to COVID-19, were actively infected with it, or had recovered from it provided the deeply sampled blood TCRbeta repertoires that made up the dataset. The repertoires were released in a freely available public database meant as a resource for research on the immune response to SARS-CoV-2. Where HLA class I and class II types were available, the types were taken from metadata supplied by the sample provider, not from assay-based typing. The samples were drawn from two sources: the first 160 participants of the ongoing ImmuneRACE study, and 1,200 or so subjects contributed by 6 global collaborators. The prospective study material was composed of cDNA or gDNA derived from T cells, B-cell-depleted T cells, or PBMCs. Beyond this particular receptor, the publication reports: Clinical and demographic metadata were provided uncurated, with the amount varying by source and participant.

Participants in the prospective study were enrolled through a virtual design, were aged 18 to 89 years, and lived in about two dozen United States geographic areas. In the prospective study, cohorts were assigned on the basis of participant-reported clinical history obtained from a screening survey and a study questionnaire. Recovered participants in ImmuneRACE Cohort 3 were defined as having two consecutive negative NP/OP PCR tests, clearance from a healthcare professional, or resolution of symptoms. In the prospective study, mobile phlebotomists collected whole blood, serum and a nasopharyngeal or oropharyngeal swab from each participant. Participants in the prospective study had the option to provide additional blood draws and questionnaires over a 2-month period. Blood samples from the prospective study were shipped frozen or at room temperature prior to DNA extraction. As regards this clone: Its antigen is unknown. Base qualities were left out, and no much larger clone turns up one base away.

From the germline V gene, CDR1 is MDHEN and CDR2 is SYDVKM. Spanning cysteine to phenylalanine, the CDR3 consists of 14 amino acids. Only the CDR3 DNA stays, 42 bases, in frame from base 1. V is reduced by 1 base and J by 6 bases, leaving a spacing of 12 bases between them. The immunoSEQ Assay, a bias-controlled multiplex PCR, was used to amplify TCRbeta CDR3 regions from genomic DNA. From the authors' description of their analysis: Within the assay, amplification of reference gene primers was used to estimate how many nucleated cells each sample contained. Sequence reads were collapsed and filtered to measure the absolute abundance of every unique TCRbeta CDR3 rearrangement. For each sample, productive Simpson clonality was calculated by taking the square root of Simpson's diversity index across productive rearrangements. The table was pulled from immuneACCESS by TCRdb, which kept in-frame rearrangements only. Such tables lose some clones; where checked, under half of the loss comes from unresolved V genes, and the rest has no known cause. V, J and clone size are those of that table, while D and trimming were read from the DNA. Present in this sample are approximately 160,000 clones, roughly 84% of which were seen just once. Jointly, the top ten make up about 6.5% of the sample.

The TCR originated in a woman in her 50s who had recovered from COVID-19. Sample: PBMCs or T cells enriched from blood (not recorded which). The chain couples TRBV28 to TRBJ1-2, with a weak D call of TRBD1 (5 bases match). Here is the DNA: TGTGCCAGCAGTTTATTTGGCATAGGGGATGGCTACACCTTC. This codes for CASSLFGIGDGYTF.